This TCR beta chain was sequenced during a study of shared clonotypes between healthy human individuals. Turning to the study itself: Per-donor plates numbered three CD4 naive, three CD4 memory, two CD8 naive and one CD8 memory.

V lost 0 bases and J lost 4; bases outside the gene matches: 3. Germline lookup yields CDR1 SGHDT and CDR2 YYEEEE. The CDR3 covers 15 residues. Assay: immunoSEQ multiplex PCR; the TCRdb copy retains only in-frame clones and omits some. The sample has roughly 2.2 million clones, around 93% seen once. On this clone itself: Its antigen is as yet unknown.

Broader study findings: Sequencing of the sorted subsets was shown by rarefaction to be incomplete despite large depth.

This chain links TRBV5-6 with TRBJ1-4; 7 bases map to TRBD1. Sequenced sample: naive CD4+ T cells from PBMCs. Subset of the sample: CD45RA+ positively selected. This clonotype was obtained from a man between 18 and 35 years old in good health. Some clones in this sample may be carry-over from other donors' samples. The CDR3 here is CASSLAQGDNEKLFF. CDR3 nucleotides: TGTGCCAGCAGCTTGGCTCAGGGGGATAATGAAAAACTGTTTTTT.